This TCR beta chain originates from a study of molecular identifiers for immune sequencing clone quantification. Whole-study findings and limits: Clones above 20 RNA copies held over 98% of effector molecules, under 1% in naive cells.

Sorted cells numbering 20,000 to 1,000,000, with 10%, 30% or 50% RNA, yielded the naive CD8 libraries. Trimming removed 1 base at V and 6 bases at J, with 10 bases between. The V gene's germline CDR1 is MGHRA and CDR2 YSYEKL. The CDR3 has 13 amino acids. TCRdb independently ran MiXCR on the PCR reads; one entry per CDR3 protein. The data hold 550,000 to 750,000 distinct CDR3 sequences, with 15% to 20% observed a single time. In its sample, this clonotype was seen many times. The target antigen is unknown. The chain couples TRBV4-1 to TRBJ2-7; D not resolved. The sequenced sample was naive CD8+ T cells from blood, with Jurkat cell RNA spiked in. The subset is: FACS-sorted CD8+CD4-CCR7+CD45RA+ naive T cells. The TCR comes from a human donor in good health. Some libraries in this study had Jurkat cell RNA spiked in. The CDR3 DNA reads as TGCGCCAGCAGCCAAGTTGCGCCCCTCGAGCAGTACTTC. Amino acids: CASSQVAPLEQYF.